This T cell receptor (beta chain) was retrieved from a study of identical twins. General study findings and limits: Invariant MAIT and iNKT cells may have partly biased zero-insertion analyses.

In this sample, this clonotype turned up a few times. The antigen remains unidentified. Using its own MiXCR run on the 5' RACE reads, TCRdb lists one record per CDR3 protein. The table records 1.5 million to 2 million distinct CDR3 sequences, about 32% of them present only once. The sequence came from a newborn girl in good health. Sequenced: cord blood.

The CDR3 bases are TGCAGCGTTGATCGGGGGCCCTCCACAGATACGCAGTATTTT. This gives the protein CSVDRGPSTDTQYF. The rearrangement links TRBV29-1 to TRBJ2-3; D could derive from TRBD1 or TRBD2 (6 bases each). CDR3 length equals 14 residues. V gave up 3 bases and J gave up 2 bases, with 12 bases separating them. Germline CDR1 SQVTM, CDR2 ANQGSEA.